The 10 T cell receptor beta chains below all came from one sample that was sequenced in a study of cytomegalovirus exposure and HLA in healthy donors. Some clones are missing from TCRdb's copy, which holds only in-frame ones; the method was immunoSEQ multiplex PCR. The sample holds 92,000 or so clones, about 96% seen once. Sample: PBMCs. The origin of the receptors is a man aged 18 to 30 in good health and CMV-seronegative.

The chain recombines TRBV7-8 with TRBJ2-7; perhaps TRBD2 as D (5 bases). Trimming stripped 5 bases from V and 3 bases from J, with 20 bases between. The CDR3 spans 16 residues. Germline CDR1 is SGHVS and CDR2 is FQNEAQ. Written as DNA, the CDR3 is TGTGCCAGCAGCCCCCACGACCGCCCCCGGGGCTACGAGCAGTACTTC. Protein: CASSPHDRPRGYEQYF.

The table lists this clone with a count of one. J is TRBJ1-3 and V is TRBV18; D remains ambiguous. Looked up from germline, CDR1 is KGHSH and CDR2 is LQKENI. Trimming removed 8 bases at V and 0 bases at J, with 8 bases between. This CDR3 contains 13 residues. CDR3 residues: CASRPPSGNTIYF. The CDR3 DNA is TGTGCCAGCCGTCCTCCCTCTGGAAACACCATATATTTT.

The rearrangement joins TRBV10-3 to TRBJ1-2; TRBD1 is a possible D gene (6 bases). V was shortened by 7 bases and J by 2 bases, with 8 bases between the two germline ends. CDR1 and CDR2 (germline): ENHRY, SYGVKD. CDR3 length equals 12 residues. CDR3 residues: CAINQGNYGYTF. CDR3 nucleotides: TGTGCCATCAACCAGGGGAACTATGGCTACACCTTC.

The rearrangement links TRBV5-1 to TRBJ1-1; 7 positions match TRBD1. Germline-derived CDR1 and CDR2 are SGHRS and YFSETQ. This CDR3 is 16 amino acids long. Trimming took 4 bases from V and 0 from J; bases not matched to a gene: 9. CDR3: CASSRVQGKVNTEAFF. The CDR3 DNA sequence: TGCGCCAGCAGCAGAGTACAGGGGAAGGTGAACACTGAAGCTTTCTTT.

The V and J genes are TRBV30 and TRBJ2-2; tentative D call: TRBD2 (6 bases). This CDR3 spans 15 amino acids. Trimming left V 3 bases short and J 6 bases short, with 17 bases between. Germline-derived CDR1 and CDR2 are GTSNPN and SVGIG (reference sequence). CDR3 protein: CAWSAGTPSAGELFF. The CDR3, as DNA: TGTGCCTGGAGCGCCGGGACTCCCTCCGCCGGGGAGCTGTTTTTT. The full variable domain, completed using reference TRBV30 and TRBJ2-2, is SQTIHQWPATLVQPVGSPLSLECTVEGTSNPNLYWYRQAAGRGLQLLFYSVGIGQISSEVPQNLSASRPQDRQFILSSKKLLLSDSGFYLCAWSAGTPSAGELFFGEGSRLTVL.

The gene calls are TRBV15 and TRBJ1-1; TRBD1 aligns across 9 bases. The V and J ends lost 0 bases and 6 bases, in that order; junction bases with no gene match: 8. Germline V gene data show CDR1 as LNHNV and CDR2 as YYDKDF (reference sequence). This CDR3 spans 16 amino acids. CDR3 coding DNA: TGTGCCACCAGCAGAGATCAGACAGGGGGTCCACCTGAAGCTTTCTTT. Protein: CATSRDQTGGPPEAFF.

The chain combines TRBV6-5 with TRBJ1-2, with 7 bases fitting TRBD1. Trimming took 8 bases from V and 4 from J; bases not matched to a gene: 13. Per germline, CDR1 MNHEY and CDR2 SVGAGI. CDR3 length: 15 residues. In DNA, the CDR3 is TGTGCCAGCGGGGACGACAGGGCGGCGGGCTATGGCTACACCTTC. Its translation: CASGDDRAAGYGYTF.

V is TRBV11-2 and J is TRBJ2-3; D is unclear. Trimming left V 0 bases short and J 6 bases short, with 16 bases between. Germline V lookup: CDR1 SGHAT, CDR2 FQNNGV. The CDR3 spans 16 residues. The DNA of the CDR3 is TGTGCCAGCAGCTTAGATATTCGCAGGTTCTTGGATACGCAGTATTTT. It specifies CASSLDIRRFLDTQYF.

The rearrangement uses TRBV4-1 and TRBJ1-2; the match to TRBD1 covers 10 bases. V shed 5 bases, J shed 6 bases, and the junction held 6 bases outside the gene matches. The CDR3 is made up of 14 amino acids. In germline, CDR1 is MGHRA, CDR2 YSYEKL. As DNA, the CDR3 is TGCGCCAGCAGCACCCGAGGGACAGGGGATGGCTACACCTTC. This codes for CASSTRGTGDGYTF.

The chain combines TRBV6-1 with TRBJ1-5, with D tentatively TRBD1 (5 bases). This CDR3 spans 14 amino acids. From germline, CDR1 is MNHNS and CDR2 SASEGT. V lost 7 bases and J lost 2, with 12 bases in between. For the CDR3, the DNA is TGTGCCAGCACCCGGGGGAGTGGCAATCAGCCCCAGCATTTT. Translating it yields CASTRGSGNQPQHF.